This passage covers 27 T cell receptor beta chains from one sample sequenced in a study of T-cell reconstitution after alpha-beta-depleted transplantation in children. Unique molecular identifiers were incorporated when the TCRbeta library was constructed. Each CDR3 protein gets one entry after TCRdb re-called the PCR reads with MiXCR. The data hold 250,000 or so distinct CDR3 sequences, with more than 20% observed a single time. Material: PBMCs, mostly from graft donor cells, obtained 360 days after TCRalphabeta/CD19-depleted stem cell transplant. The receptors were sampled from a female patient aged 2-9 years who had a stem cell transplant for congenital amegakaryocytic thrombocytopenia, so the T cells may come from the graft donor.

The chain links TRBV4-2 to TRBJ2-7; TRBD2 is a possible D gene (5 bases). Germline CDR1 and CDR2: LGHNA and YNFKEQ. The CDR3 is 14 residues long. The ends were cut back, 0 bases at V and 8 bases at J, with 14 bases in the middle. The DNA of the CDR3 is TGTGCCAGCAGCCAAGAGGGGAGATTTGCCCAGCAGTACTTC. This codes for CASSQEGRFAQQYF.

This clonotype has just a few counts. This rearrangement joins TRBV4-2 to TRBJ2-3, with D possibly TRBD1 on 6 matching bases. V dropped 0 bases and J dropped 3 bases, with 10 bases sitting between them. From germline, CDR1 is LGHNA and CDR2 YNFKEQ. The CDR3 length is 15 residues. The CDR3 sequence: CASSQDHRETDTQYF. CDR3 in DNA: TGTGCCAGCAGCCAAGATCACAGGGAAACAGATACGCAGTATTTT.

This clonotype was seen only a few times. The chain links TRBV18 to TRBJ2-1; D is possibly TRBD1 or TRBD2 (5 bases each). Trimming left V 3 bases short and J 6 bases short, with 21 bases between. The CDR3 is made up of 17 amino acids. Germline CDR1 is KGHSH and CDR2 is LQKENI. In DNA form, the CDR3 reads TGTGCCAGCTCACCGATCCCTGGGCAGGGACGAGGCAATGAGCAGTTCTTC. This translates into CASSPIPGQGRGNEQFF.

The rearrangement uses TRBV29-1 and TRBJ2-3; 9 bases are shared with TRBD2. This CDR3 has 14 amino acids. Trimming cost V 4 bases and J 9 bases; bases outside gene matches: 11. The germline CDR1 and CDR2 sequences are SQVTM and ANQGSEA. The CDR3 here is CSVGRLAVGTTQYF. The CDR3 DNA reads TGCAGCGTTGGCCGACTAGCGGTAGGGACCACGCAGTATTTT.

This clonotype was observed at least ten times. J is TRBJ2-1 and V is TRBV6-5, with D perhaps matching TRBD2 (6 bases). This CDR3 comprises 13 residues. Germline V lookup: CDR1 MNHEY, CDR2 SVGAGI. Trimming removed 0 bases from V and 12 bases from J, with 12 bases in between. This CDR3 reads CASSYSFREVQFF. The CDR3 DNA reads TGTGCCAGCAGTTACTCTTTTAGGGAGGTGCAGTTCTTC.

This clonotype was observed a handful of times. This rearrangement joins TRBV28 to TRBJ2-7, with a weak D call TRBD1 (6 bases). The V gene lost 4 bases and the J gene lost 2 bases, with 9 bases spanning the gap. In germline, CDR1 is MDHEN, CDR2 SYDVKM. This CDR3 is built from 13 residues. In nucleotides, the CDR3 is TGTGCCAGCAGTTGGGGGACACCCTACGAGCAGTACTTC. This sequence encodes CASSWGTPYEQYF. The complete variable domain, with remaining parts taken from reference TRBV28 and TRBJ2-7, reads DVKVTQSSRYLVKRTGEKVFLECVQDMDHENMFWYRQDPGLGLRLIYFSYDVKMKEKGDIPEGYSVSREKKERFSLILESASTNQTSMYLCASSWGTPYEQYFGPGTRLTVT.

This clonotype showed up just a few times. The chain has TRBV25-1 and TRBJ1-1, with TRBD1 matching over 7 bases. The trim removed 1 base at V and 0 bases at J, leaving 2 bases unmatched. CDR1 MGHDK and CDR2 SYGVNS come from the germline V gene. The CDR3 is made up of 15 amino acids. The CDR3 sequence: CASSEWTGMNTEAFF. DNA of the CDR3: TGTGCCAGCAGTGAATGGACAGGCATGAACACTGAAGCTTTCTTT.

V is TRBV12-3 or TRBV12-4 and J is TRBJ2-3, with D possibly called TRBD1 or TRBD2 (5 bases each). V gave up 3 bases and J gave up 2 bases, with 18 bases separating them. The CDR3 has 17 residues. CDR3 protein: CASSLEPGTGSTDTQYF. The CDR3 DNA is TGTGCCAGCAGTTTGGAACCCGGGACGGGATCCACAGATACGCAGTATTTT.

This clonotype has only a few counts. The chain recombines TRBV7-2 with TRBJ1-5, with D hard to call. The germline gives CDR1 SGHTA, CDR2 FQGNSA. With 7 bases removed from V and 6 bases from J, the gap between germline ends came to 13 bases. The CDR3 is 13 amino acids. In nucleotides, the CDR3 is TGTGCCAGCACGGAACCGGCGGGTCAGCCCCAGCATTTT. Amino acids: CASTEPAGQPQHF.

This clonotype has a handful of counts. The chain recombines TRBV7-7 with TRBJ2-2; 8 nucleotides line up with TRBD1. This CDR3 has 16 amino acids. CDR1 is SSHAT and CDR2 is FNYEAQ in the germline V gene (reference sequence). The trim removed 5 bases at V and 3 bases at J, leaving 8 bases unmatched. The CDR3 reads CASSRDRGGDTGELFF. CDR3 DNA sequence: TGTGCCAGCAGCCGAGACAGGGGTGGGGACACCGGGGAGCTGTTTTTT.

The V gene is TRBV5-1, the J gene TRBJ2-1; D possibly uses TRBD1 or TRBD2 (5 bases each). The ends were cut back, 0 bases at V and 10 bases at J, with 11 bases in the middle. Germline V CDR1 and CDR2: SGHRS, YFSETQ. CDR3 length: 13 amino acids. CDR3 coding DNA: TGCGCCAGCAGCTTGGCTCGGGGCGGAGAGCAGTTCTTC. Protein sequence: CASSLARGGEQFF. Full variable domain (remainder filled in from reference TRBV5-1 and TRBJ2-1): KAGVTQTPRYLIKTRGQQVTLSCSPISGHRSVSWYQQTPGQGLQFLFEYFSETQRNKGNFPGRFSGRQFSNSRSEMNVSTLELGDSALYLCASSLARGGEQFFGPGTRLTVL.

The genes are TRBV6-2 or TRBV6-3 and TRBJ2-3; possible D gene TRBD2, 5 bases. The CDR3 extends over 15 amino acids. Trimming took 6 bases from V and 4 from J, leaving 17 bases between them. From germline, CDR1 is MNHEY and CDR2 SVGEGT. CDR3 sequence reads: CASREIGLAADTQYF. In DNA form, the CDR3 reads TGTGCCAGCAGGGAAATTGGCCTAGCAGCAGATACGCAGTATTTT.

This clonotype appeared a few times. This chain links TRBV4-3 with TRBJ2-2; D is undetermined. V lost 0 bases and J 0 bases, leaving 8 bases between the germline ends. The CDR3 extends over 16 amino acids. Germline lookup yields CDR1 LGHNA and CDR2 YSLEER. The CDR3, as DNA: TGCGCCAGCAGCCAAGATATCGGAGCGAACACCGGGGAGCTGTTTTTT. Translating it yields CASSQDIGANTGELFF.

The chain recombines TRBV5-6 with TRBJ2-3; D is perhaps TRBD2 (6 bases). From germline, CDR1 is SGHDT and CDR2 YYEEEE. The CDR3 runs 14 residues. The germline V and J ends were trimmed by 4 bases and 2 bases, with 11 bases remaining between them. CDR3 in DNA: TGTGCCAGCAGCGGGAGGCGCAACACAGATACGCAGTATTTT. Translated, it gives CASSGRRNTDTQYF. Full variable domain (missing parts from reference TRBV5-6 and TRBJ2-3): DAGVTQSPTHLIKTRGQQVTLRCSPKSGHDTVSWYQQALGQGPQFIFQYYEEEERQRGNFPDRFSGHQFPNYSSELNVNALLLGDSALYLCASSGRRNTDTQYFGPGTRLTVL.

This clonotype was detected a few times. CDR3 nucleotide sequence: TGTGCCAGCAGCTTTTTGGGAGGCTCCTACGAGCAGTACTTC. It specifies CASSFLGGSYEQYF. This rearrangement joins TRBV7-9 to TRBJ2-7; TRBD2 is a possible D gene (6 bases). The germline V and J ends were trimmed by 3 bases and 0 bases, with 9 bases remaining between them. This CDR3 has 14 residues. The germline gives CDR1 SEHNR, CDR2 FQNEAQ (reference sequence). Full variable domain (missing parts from reference TRBV7-9 and TRBJ2-7): DTGVSQNPRHKITKRGQNVTFRCDPISEHNRLYWYRQTLGQGPEFLTYFQNEAQLEKSRLLSDRFSAERPKGSFSTLEIQRTEQGDSAMYLCASSFLGGSYEQYFGPGTRLTVT.

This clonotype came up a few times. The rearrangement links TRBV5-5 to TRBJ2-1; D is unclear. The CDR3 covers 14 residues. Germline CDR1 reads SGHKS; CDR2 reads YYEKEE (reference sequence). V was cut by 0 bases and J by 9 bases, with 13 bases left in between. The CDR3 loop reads CASSLAASRSEQFF. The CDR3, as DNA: TGTGCCAGCAGCTTGGCGGCGTCTCGTAGTGAGCAGTTCTTC.

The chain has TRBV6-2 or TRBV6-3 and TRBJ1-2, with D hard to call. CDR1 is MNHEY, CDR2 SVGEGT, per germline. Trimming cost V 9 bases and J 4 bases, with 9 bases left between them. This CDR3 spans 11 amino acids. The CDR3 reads CASGRSYGYTF. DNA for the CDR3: TGTGCCAGTGGGCGATCCTATGGCTACACCTTC.

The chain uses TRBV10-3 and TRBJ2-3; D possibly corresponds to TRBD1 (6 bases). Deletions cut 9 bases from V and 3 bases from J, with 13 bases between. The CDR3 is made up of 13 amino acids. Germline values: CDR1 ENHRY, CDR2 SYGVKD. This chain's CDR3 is CAIPGAGTDTQYF. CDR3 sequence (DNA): TGTGCCATACCAGGGGCAGGGACAGATACGCAGTATTTT.

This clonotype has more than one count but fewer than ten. The CDR3 region is CASSQRVEGIAFF. DNA for the CDR3: TGTGCCAGCAGCCAAAGGGTTGAGGGCATAGCTTTCTTT. The J gene is TRBJ1-1, the V gene TRBV16, with unresolved D. From germline, CDR1 is KGHSY and CDR2 FQNENV. The CDR3 is made up of 13 amino acids. V gave up 2 bases and J gave up 10 bases, with 14 bases separating them.

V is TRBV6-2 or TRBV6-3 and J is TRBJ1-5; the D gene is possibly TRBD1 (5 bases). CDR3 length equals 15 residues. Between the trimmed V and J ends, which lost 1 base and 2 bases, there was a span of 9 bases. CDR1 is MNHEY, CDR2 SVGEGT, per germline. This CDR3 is CASSYWGPGNQPQHF. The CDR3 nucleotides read TGTGCCAGCAGTTACTGGGGCCCGGGCAATCAGCCCCAGCATTTT.

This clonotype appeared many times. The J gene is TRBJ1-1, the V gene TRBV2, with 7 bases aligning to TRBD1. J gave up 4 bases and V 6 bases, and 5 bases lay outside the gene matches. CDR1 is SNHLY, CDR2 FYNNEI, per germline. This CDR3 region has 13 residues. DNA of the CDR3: TGTGCCAGCAGCCTAGACAGGGTCACTGAAGCTTTCTTT. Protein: CASSLDRVTEAFF.

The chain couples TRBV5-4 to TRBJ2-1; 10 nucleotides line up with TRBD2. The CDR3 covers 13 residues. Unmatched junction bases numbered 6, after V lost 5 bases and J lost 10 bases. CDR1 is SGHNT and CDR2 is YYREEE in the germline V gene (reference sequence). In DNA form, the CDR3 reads TGTGCCAGCAGTCTAGCGGGGGCGGGGGAGCAGTTCTTC. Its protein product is CASSLAGAGEQFF.

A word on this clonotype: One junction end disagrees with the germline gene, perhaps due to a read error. The CDR3 sequence is CASCQDVGTSGATSTDTQYF. The CDR3 coding sequence is TGTGCCAGCTGCCAAGATGTGGGGACTAGCGGGGCGACTAGCACAGATACGCAGTATTTT. The V and J genes are TRBV3-1 and TRBJ2-3, with 13 bases identical to TRBD2. CDR1 and CDR2 (germline): LGHDT, YNNKEL (reference sequence). The CDR3 runs to 20 residues.

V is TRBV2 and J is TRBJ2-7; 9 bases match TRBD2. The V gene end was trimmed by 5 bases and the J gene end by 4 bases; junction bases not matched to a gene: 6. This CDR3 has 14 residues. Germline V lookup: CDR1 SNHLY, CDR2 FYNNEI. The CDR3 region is CASSRQTSGYEQYF. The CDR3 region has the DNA TGTGCCAGCAGTCGCCAGACTAGCGGTTACGAGCAGTACTTC.

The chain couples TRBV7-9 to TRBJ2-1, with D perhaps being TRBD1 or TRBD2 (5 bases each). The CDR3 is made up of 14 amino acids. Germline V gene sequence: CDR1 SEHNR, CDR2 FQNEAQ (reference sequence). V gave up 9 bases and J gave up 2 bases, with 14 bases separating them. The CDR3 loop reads CASDRDGPYNEQFF. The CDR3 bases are TGTGCCAGTGACCGGGACGGGCCCTACAATGAGCAGTTCTTC.

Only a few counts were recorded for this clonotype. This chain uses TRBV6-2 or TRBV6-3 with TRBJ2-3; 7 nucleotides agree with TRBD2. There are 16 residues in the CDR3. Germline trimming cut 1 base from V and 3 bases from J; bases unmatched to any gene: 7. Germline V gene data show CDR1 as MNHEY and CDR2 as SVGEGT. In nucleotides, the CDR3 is TGTGCCAGCAGTTACTTAGGCGGGAGTGGAACAGATACGCAGTATTTT. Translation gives CASSYLGGSGTDTQYF.

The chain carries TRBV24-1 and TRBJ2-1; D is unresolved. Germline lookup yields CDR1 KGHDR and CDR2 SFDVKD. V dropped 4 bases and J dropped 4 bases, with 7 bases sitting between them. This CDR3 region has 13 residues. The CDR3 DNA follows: TGTGCCACCAGTGACCCCGGATACAATGAGCAGTTCTTC. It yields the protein CATSDPGYNEQFF.